This TCR beta chain emerged from a study of T cell repertoires in cytomegalovirus infection. As to this clonotype: The antigen remains unidentified.

TCRdb re-called the reads through MiXCR, storing one row per CDR3 protein. Here the sample spans about 220,000 distinct CDR3 sequences, approximately 38% being singletons. Per the germline V gene, CDR1 is SGHVT and CDR2 is SQSDAQ. Trimming cost V 5 bases and J 8 bases, with 7 bases left between them. The CDR3 extends over 11 amino acids. The chain carries TRBV7-4 and TRBJ2-1; D is undetermined. The TCR was taken from a human donor in good health (CMV status not recorded). Some clones in this sample may be carry-over from other donors' samples. This specimen was CD8+ T cells from cultured PBMCs, taken from culture after CMV antigen stimulation. This chain's CDR3 is CASSESDEQFF. For the CDR3, the DNA is TGTGCCAGCAGCGAGTCGGATGAGCAGTTCTTC.